These 19 T cell receptor beta chains were all obtained from the same sample, sequenced in a study of Ad26.COV2.S vaccination and SARS-CoV-2 variants. Using immunoSEQ multiplex PCR, the repertoire was profiled, and TCRdb retains in-frame clones only, with some absent. The table records fewer than 500,000 clones, 89% of them present only once. Treatment noted: around 19 received Ad26.COV2.S at low or high dose, single or two shots; several received placebo; per-sample allocation not given. The samples were gathered on day 63 after the first injection of vaccine or placebo. Sequenced material: peripheral blood, taken in a trial of Ad26.COV2.S vaccine versus placebo. The receptor set was obtained from a person between 18 and 60 years old who received the Ad26.COV2.S COVID-19 vaccine or a placebo.

The chain combines TRBV28 with TRBJ1-1; TRBD1 is a possible D gene (6 bases). The V gene's germline CDR1 is MDHEN and CDR2 SYDVKM. V lost 2 bases, J lost 3 bases, and 13 bases lay in between. The CDR3 spans 15 residues. CDR3 residues: CASSLPQGRYTEAFF. CDR3 DNA sequence: TGTGCCAGCAGTTTACCGCAGGGGAGGTACACTGAAGCTTTCTTT.

This chain joins TRBV3-1 (or the pseudogene TRBV3-2) and TRBJ2-7; 7 bases are shared with TRBD2. The CDR3 contains 14 residues. The V and J ends lost 4 bases and 3 bases, in that order; junction bases with no gene match: 6. The V gene's germline CDR1 is LGHDT and CDR2 YNNKEL (reference sequence). Here the CDR3 reads CASSPFGGFYEQYF. The CDR3 nucleotides are TGTGCCAGCAGCCCCTTCGGGGGGTTCTACGAGCAGTACTTC.

This chain uses TRBV7-2 with TRBJ2-5; TRBD2 agrees at 12 bases. The V gene's germline CDR1 is SGHTA and CDR2 FQGNSA. V lost 11 bases, J lost 2 bases, and 6 bases stayed unmatched. The CDR3 is 14 residues long. The CDR3 DNA reads TGTGCCGGAACTAGCGGGGGGTTACAAGAGACCCAGTACTTC. Translation gives CAGTSGGLQETQYF.

CDR3 DNA: TGTGCCAGCAGTCCGACGGGTGATCTGGGTGGCTACACCTTC. Translated, it gives CASSPTGDLGGYTF. The chain employs TRBV6-5 and TRBJ1-2; D gene unclear. V was trimmed by 5 bases and J by 7 bases, leaving 17 bases between them. CDR1 and CDR2 (germline): MNHEY, SVGAGI. The CDR3 has 14 amino acids.

This chain uses TRBV4-3 with TRBJ2-7; D call uncertain. V was trimmed by 1 base and J by 4 bases, leaving 23 bases between them. Germline CDR1 reads LGHNA; CDR2 reads YSLEER. The CDR3 loop spans 18 amino acids. CDR3 protein: CASSQVRPGPSGVYEQYF. CDR3 nucleotides: TGCGCCAGCAGCCAAGTTCGGCCCGGGCCGAGTGGGGTTTACGAGCAGTACTTC.

The V and J genes are TRBV9 and TRBJ2-5, with unresolved D. The CDR3 sequence is 15 residues long. From germline, CDR1 is SGDLS and CDR2 YYNGEE. V gave up 2 bases and J gave up 4 bases, with 15 bases separating them. CDR3 residues: CASSVAPNPVETQYF. The CDR3, as DNA: TGTGCCAGCAGCGTTGCCCCAAACCCGGTAGAGACCCAGTACTTC.

V and J are TRBV5-4 and TRBJ2-3; D unresolved. This CDR3 contains 14 residues. Looked up from germline, CDR1 is SGHNT and CDR2 is YYREEE (reference sequence). V was pared by 1 base and J by 1 base, with 7 bases between. CDR3: CASSLIERTDTQYF. The CDR3, as DNA: TGTGCCAGCAGCTTGATTGAGCGCACAGATACGCAGTATTTT. The complete variable domain, with remaining parts taken from reference TRBV5-4 and TRBJ2-3, reads ETGVTQSPTHLIKTRGQQVTLRCSSQSGHNTVSWYQQALGQGPQFIFQYYREEENGRGNFPPRFSGLQFPNYSSELNVNALELDDSALYLCASSLIERTDTQYFGPGTRLTVL.

The chain joins TRBV6-5 to TRBJ1-2; D is unclear. V was pared by 7 bases and J by 6 bases, with 18 bases between. This CDR3 has 14 amino acids. Germline V gives CDR1 MNHEY, CDR2 SVGAGI. The CDR3 spells CASTPDKPGDGYTF. CDR3 DNA sequence: TGTGCCAGCACCCCAGACAAGCCGGGCGATGGCTACACCTTC.

The rearrangement joins TRBV28 to TRBJ1-1; a weak D match, TRBD1 (6 bases). Germline V gene lookup returns CDR1 MDHEN and CDR2 SYDVKM. The V and J ends lost 5 bases and 1 base respectively, with 14 bases between them. The CDR3 sequence is 15 residues long. Here the CDR3 reads CASSSREGGNTEAFF. CDR3 bases: TGTGCCAGCAGTAGCAGGGAGGGGGGGAACACTGAAGCTTTCTTT.

This chain joins TRBV4-2 and TRBJ1-1; D is uncertain. Germline V gene lookup returns CDR1 LGHNA and CDR2 YNFKEQ. This CDR3 is built from 16 residues. V gave up 0 bases and J gave up 5 bases, with 16 bases separating them. The CDR3 DNA sequence: TGTGCCAGCAGCCAAGACCCATTAGCGGGGATAACTGAAGCTTTCTTT. Translating gives CASSQDPLAGITEAFF.

The V call is TRBV5-6, the J call TRBJ2-1; D may be TRBD2 (5 bases). The CDR3 totals 14 residues. The ends were cut back, 3 bases at V and 0 bases at J, with 7 bases in the middle. Germline V gene data show CDR1 as SGHDT and CDR2 as YYEEEE. DNA for the CDR3: TGTGCCAGCAGCTCCCGGGACTCCTACAATGAGCAGTTCTTC. This encodes CASSSRDSYNEQFF. Using reference TRBV5-6 and TRBJ2-1 for the parts outside the CDR3, the full variable domain is DAGVTQSPTHLIKTRGQQVTLRCSPKSGHDTVSWYQQALGQGPQFIFQYYEEEERQRGNFPDRFSGHQFPNYSSELNVNALLLGDSALYLCASSSRDSYNEQFFGPGTRLTVL.

This sequence joins TRBV2 and TRBJ2-4; the D gene is possibly TRBD2 (5 bases). Germline values: CDR1 SNHLY, CDR2 FYNNEI. The CDR3 has 14 amino acids. V was trimmed by 7 bases and J by 5 bases, leaving 15 bases between them. The CDR3, as DNA: TGTGCCAGCACCCCGGGATCTTTCCAAAACATTCAGTACTTC. As protein: CASTPGSFQNIQYF.

This clone came up a few times. The genes are TRBV28 and TRBJ1-5; no clear D. The CDR3 has 13 residues. V was clipped by 4 bases and J by 9 bases, with 13 bases between them. CDR1 is MDHEN, CDR2 SYDVKM, per germline. CDR3 protein: CASSSTVLGPQHF. The DNA of the CDR3 is TGTGCCAGCAGTTCCACTGTTTTAGGGCCCCAGCATTTT.

The chain recombines TRBV4-2 with TRBJ2-5, with 9 nucleotides matching TRBD2. There are 20 residues in the CDR3. Germline CDR1 LGHNA, CDR2 YNFKEQ. V was clipped by 0 bases and J by 2 bases; unmatched bases: 16. CDR3 sequence: CASSQDGFRSSGSGQETQYF. CDR3 coding DNA: TGTGCCAGCAGCCAAGATGGCTTTAGAAGTAGCGGGAGCGGACAAGAGACCCAGTACTTC.

The rearrangement joins TRBV7-3 to TRBJ2-5, with D possibly being TRBD1 (5 bases). Germline assignment: CDR1 SGHTA and CDR2 FQGTGA. V lost 6 bases to trimming and J lost 4 bases, with 12 bases between them. CDR3 length: 13 residues. Here the CDR3 reads CASSHGRGETQYF. CDR3 bases: TGTGCCAGCAGTCACGGAAGGGGAGAGACCCAGTACTTC. Combining the CDR3 with reference TRBV7-3 and TRBJ2-5 gives the whole variable domain GAGVSQTPSNKVTEKGKYVELRCDPISGHTALYWYRQSLGQGPEFLIYFQGTGAADDSGLPNDRFFAVRPEGSVSTLKIQRTERGDSAVYLCASSHGRGETQYFGPGTRLLVL.

This sequence joins TRBV5-4 and TRBJ2-2; 10 nucleotides match TRBD1. CDR3 size: 16 residues. The ends lost 4 bases at V and 4 bases at J; junction bases unmatched: 7. CDR1 and CDR2 from the germline V gene are SGHNT and YYREEE (reference sequence). CDR3 amino acids: CASSRRDRGGTGELFF. CDR3 DNA: TGTGCCAGCAGCAGGAGGGACAGGGGTGGCACCGGGGAGCTGTTTTTT.

This chain connects TRBV20-1 to TRBJ1-2, with no clear D. The V and J ends lost 3 bases and 8 bases respectively, with 16 bases between them. There are 13 residues in the CDR3. CDR1 and CDR2 (germline): DFQATT, SNEGSKA (reference sequence). CDR3 protein: CSASVRVIDGYTF. The DNA for the CDR3 is TGCAGTGCTAGTGTTAGGGTAATTGACGGCTACACCTTC.

This chain uses TRBV7-9 with TRBJ1-3; D may be TRBD1 (6 bases). Germline loops: CDR1 SEHNR, CDR2 FQNEAQ (reference sequence). V shed 5 bases and J shed 0 bases, with 17 bases lying between them. CDR3 length: 17 amino acids. The CDR3 DNA reads as TGTGCCAGCAGCCCCCCGACAGGAGACTACTCTGGAAACACCATATATTTT. Translated: CASSPPTGDYSGNTIYF.

The rearrangement joins TRBV11-3 to TRBJ2-1; 7 bases match TRBD2. V trimming: 5 bases; J trimming: 0 bases; junction bases outside the gene matches: 16. Germline CDR1 and CDR2: SGHNT and YENEEA. This CDR3 spans 19 amino acids. DNA for the CDR3: TGTGCCAGCAGCCCCGACTCCCGCTCCGGGAGGAGCTCCTACAATGAGCAGTTCTTC. This sequence encodes CASSPDSRSGRSSYNEQFF.